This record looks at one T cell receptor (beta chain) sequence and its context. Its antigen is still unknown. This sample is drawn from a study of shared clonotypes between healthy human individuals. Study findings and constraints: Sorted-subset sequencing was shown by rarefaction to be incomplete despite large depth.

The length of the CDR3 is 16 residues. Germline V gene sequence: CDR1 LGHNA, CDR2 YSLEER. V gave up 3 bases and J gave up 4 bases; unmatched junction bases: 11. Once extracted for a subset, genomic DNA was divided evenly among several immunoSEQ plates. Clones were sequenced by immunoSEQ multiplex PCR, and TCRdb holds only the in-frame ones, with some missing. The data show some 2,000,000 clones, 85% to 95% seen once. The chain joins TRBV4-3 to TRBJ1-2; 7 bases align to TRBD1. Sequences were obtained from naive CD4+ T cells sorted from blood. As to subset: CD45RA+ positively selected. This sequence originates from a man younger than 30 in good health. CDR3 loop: CASSHGAGQPIYGYTF. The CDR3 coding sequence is TGCGCCAGCAGCCATGGGGCGGGACAGCCGATCTATGGCTACACCTTC.